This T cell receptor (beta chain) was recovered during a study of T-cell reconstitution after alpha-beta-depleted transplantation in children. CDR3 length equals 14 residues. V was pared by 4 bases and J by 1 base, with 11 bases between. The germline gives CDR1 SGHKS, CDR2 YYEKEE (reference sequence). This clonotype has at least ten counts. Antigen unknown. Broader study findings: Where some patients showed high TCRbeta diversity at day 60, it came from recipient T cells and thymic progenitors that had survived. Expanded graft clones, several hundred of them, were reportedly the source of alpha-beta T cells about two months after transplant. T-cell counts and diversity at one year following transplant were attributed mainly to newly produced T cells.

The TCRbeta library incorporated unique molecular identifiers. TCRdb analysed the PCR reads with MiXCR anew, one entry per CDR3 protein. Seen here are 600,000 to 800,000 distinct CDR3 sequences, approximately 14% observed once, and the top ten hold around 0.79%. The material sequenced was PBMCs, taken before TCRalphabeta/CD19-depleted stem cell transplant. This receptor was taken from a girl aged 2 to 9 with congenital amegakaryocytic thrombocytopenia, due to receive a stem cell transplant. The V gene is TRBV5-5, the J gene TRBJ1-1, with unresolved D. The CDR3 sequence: CASSPGEWNTEAFF. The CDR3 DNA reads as TGTGCCAGCAGCCCCGGAGAATGGAACACTGAAGCTTTCTTT.